These 14 T cell receptor beta chains came from one sample sequenced in a study of blood T cells in healthy people across ages. For the second PCR, which ran for roughly 6 to 12 cycles, a sample-barcoded 5' primer and a J-beta primer mix were used. Each CDR3 protein gets one entry after TCRdb re-called the 5' RACE reads with MiXCR. The top ten hold more than 6% of the sample, which has about 1.4 million distinct CDR3 sequences, almost 60% seen once. Sequenced material: blood. Source of these receptors: a man between 18 and 29 years old in good health.

This rearrangement joins TRBV5-6 to TRBJ1-1; 12 nucleotides match TRBD1. V lost 4 bases and J lost 5; bases outside the gene matches: 9. CDR1 is SGHDT, CDR2 YYEEEE, per germline. CDR3 size: 16 residues. The CDR3: CASSPGTGGAVTEAFF. For the CDR3, the DNA is TGTGCCAGCAGCCCGGGGACAGGGGGCGCGGTGACTGAAGCTTTCTTT.

The J gene is TRBJ2-4, the V gene TRBV27, with TRBD2 identical over 7 bases. The CDR3 spans 15 residues. Unmatched junction bases numbered 3, after V lost 3 bases and J lost 1 base. The V gene's germline CDR1 is MNHEY and CDR2 SMNVEV (reference sequence). The CDR3 is CASSLASGAKNIQYF. CDR3 bases: TGTGCCAGCAGTTTGGCTAGCGGTGCCAAAAACATTCAGTACTTC.

The chain has TRBV3-1 and TRBJ2-1; D call uncertain. The ends were cut back, 0 bases at V and 12 bases at J, with 9 bases in the middle. The germline V gene has CDR1 LGHDT and CDR2 YNNKEL (reference sequence). The CDR3 spans 12 residues. CDR3 DNA sequence: TGTGCCAGCAGCCAAGATCGGATAGGGCAGTTCTTC. Protein product: CASSQDRIGQFF.

This chain connects TRBV2 to TRBJ2-5; possibly TRBD1 for D (6 bases). The CDR3 spans 11 residues. Germline V lookup: CDR1 SNHLY, CDR2 FYNNEI. V was clipped by 7 bases and J by 11 bases, with 14 bases between them. The CDR3 DNA sequence: TGTGCCAGCACCTCCAACAGGGAGCAGTACTTC. Amino acid sequence: CASTSNREQYF.

The V gene is TRBV6-1, the J gene TRBJ2-3, with 8 bases aligning to TRBD2. Germline CDR1 MNHNS, CDR2 SASEGT. With 4 bases clipped from V and 4 bases from J, the junction kept 13 bases outside the gene matches. This CDR3 is 17 amino acids long. CDR3 DNA sequence: TGTGCCAGCAGTGGAAGAGGAACGGGGGGGCCTTCAGATACGCAGTATTTT. It translates to CASSGRGTGGPSDTQYF.

This clonotype was counted a single time. The CDR3 here is CASSDGVNGADNGYTF. CDR3 DNA: TGTGCCAGCAGTGATGGGGTGAATGGAGCGGATAATGGCTACACCTTC. The chain is built from TRBV2 and TRBJ1-2; D call uncertain. V was cut by 3 bases and J by 6 bases, with 20 bases left in between. CDR3 size: 16 residues. Germline CDR1 reads SNHLY; CDR2 reads FYNNEI.

This clonotype was recorded a few times. The rearrangement joins TRBV29-1 to TRBJ2-1; TRBD1 is a possible D gene (5 bases). CDR1 and CDR2 (germline): SQVTM, ANQGSEA. This CDR3 has 13 residues. V gave up 7 bases and J gave up 2 bases, with 12 bases separating them. The CDR3 sequence: CSAHRRTYNEQFF. CDR3 in DNA: TGCAGCGCCCACAGGCGTACCTACAATGAGCAGTTCTTC.

As to this clonotype: A read error may account for a junction end that differs from germline. The chain carries TRBV7-8 and TRBJ2-1, with TRBD2 matching 10 bases. The germline V gene has CDR1 SGHVS and CDR2 FQNEAQ. The CDR3 contains 17 residues. The CDR3 region has the DNA TGTGCCAGCGGCTTAGCCTCACTAGCGGGAACCTACAATGAGCAGTTCTTC. Its protein is CASGLASLAGTYNEQFF.

The chain has TRBV6-1 and TRBJ1-2; 7 positions match TRBD1. This CDR3 is built from 15 residues. CDR1 MNHNS and CDR2 SASEGT come from the germline V gene. Trimming took 0 bases from V and 6 from J; bases not matched to a gene: 7. The CDR3 loop reads CASSEAGRGGNGYTF. The CDR3 region has the DNA TGTGCCAGCAGTGAAGCGGGCAGGGGGGGAAATGGCTACACCTTC.

The chain employs TRBV27 and TRBJ2-5, with D perhaps assigned TRBD1 or TRBD2 (5 bases each). Trimming took 7 bases from V and 0 from J, leaving 12 bases between them. CDR3 length: 14 amino acids. The germline CDR1 and CDR2 sequences are MNHEY and SMNVEV (reference sequence). CDR3 sequence reads: CASKGWGYQETQYF. CDR3 nucleotide sequence: TGTGCCAGCAAGGGTTGGGGGTACCAAGAGACCCAGTACTTC.

This clonotype showed up just a few times. The chain recombines TRBV7-2 with TRBJ1-2; D unclear. Trimming stripped 1 base from V and 4 bases from J, with 7 bases between. The CDR3 has 13 amino acids. Germline values: CDR1 SGHTA, CDR2 FQGNSA. The CDR3 DNA reads TGTGCCAGCAGCTTAGGGCGGGGCTATGGCTACACCTTC. It translates to CASSLGRGYGYTF.

The chain has TRBV6-2 or TRBV6-3 and TRBJ1-6; 8 bases map to TRBD1. V dropped 6 bases and J dropped 7; count of bases not matched to a gene: 2. The CDR3 contains 13 residues. The germline V gene has CDR1 MNHEY and CDR2 SVGEGT. CDR3 sequence (DNA): TGTGCCAGCAGGGGACAGGAGAATTCACCCCTCCACTTT. This sequence encodes CASRGQENSPLHF.

The genes are TRBV7-6 and TRBJ2-7; D is uncertain. Germline loops: CDR1 SGHVS, CDR2 FNYEAQ. The CDR3 sequence is 14 residues long. V lost 3 bases to trimming and J lost 6 bases, with 15 bases between them. The CDR3 loop is CASSFHSIAGEQYF. CDR3 sequence (DNA): TGTGCCAGCAGCTTTCACTCGATAGCTGGCGAGCAGTACTTC.

A few counts support this clonotype. This chain links TRBV13 with TRBJ2-5; TRBD1 might be the D (7 bases). CDR1 is PRHDT, CDR2 FYEKMQ, per germline (reference sequence). Trimming removed 5 bases from V and 6 bases from J, with 19 bases in between. The CDR3 totals 15 residues. For the CDR3, the DNA is TGTGCCAGCAGCCCGGTCCAGGGGGGCCTAAAGACCCAGTACTTC. Amino acid sequence: CASSPVQGGLKTQYF.